Given below is one TCR beta chain in context. Spiked synthetic TCR analogs estimated absolute template abundance per PCR. Only in-frame clones appear in the TCRdb table, and some are missing; sequencing was by immunoSEQ multiplex PCR. Of roughly 100,000 clones in the sample, 83% were seen once. The junction had 4 bases not matched to a gene; V was cut back by 3 bases and J by 5 bases. Germline CDR1 is SGHRS and CDR2 is YFSETQ. The CDR3 totals 15 residues. The data were obtained in a study of PD-L1 blockade in urothelial cancer. Overall study: Administration of atezolizumab to patients began around 2014, at 1,200 mg intravenously every 3 weeks.

Described time point: peripheral blood 6 weeks after treatment start. The chain carries TRBV5-1 and TRBJ2-5; TRBD2 agrees at 13 bases. The clonotype comes from a man between 70 and 80 years old with urothelial cancer. The source material was PBMCs, sampled around atezolizumab (anti-PD-L1) treatment. The CDR3: CASSSPGLAGETQYF. CDR3 bases: TGCGCCAGCAGCTCCCCGGGACTAGCGGGGGAGACCCAGTACTTC.